These 7 T cell receptor beta chains share one sample of origin, sequenced in a study of cytomegalovirus exposure and HLA in healthy donors. Both 60 Vbeta primers and 13 Jbeta primers went into the PCR. TCRdb's table, derived via immunoSEQ multiplex PCR, lists solely in-frame clones and lacks some. Of 140,000 or so clones in the sample, 70% to 85% were seen once. Sample: PBMCs. The origin of the receptors is a man aged 40-49 years in good health and CMV-seronegative.

The chain couples TRBV28 to TRBJ2-6; D gene uncertain. V lost 5 bases and J lost 2, with 22 bases in between. CDR1 MDHEN and CDR2 SYDVKM come from the germline V gene. This CDR3 has 19 amino acids. For the CDR3, the DNA is TGTGCCAGCAGTCTTCGGTCTGCTGTAGAGCTAGCTGGGGCCAACGTCCTGACTTTC. Translation gives CASSLRSAVELAGANVLTF.

The DNA for the CDR3 is TGTGCCAGCACCCACACTAGAAGTGAGCAGTTCTTC. Translated: CASTHTRSEQFF. The chain uses TRBV13 and TRBJ2-1; D is possibly TRBD2 (5 bases). The CDR3 totals 12 residues. Germline CDR1 is PRHDT and CDR2 is FYEKMQ (reference sequence). Trimming stripped 7 bases from V and 9 bases from J, with 13 bases between. The full variable domain, rest sourced from reference TRBV13 and TRBJ2-1, is AAGVIQSPRHLIKEKRETATLKCYPIPRHDTVYWYQQGPGQDPQFLISFYEKMQSDKGSIPDRFSAQQFSDYHSELNMSSLELGDSALYFCASTHTRSEQFFGPGTRLTVL.

The CDR3 bases are TGCGCCAGCAGCCCGTTGGGAGGAGACTATGGCTACACCTTC. Translated: CASSPLGGDYGYTF. The gene calls are TRBV5-1 and TRBJ1-2; D gene unclear. The CDR3 totals 14 residues. Germline V gene sequence: CDR1 SGHRS, CDR2 YFSETQ. The V and J ends lost 4 bases and 3 bases respectively, with 13 bases between them. Full variable domain (outside the CDR3, taken from reference TRBV5-1 and TRBJ1-2): KAGVTQTPRYLIKTRGQQVTLSCSPISGHRSVSWYQQTPGQGLQFLFEYFSETQRNKGNFPGRFSGRQFSNSRSEMNVSTLELGDSALYLCASSPLGGDYGYTFGSGTRLTVV.

This clone was detected a few times. J is TRBJ2-7 and V is TRBV14, with no clear D. Per the germline V gene, CDR1 is SGHDN and CDR2 is FVKESK. The CDR3 loop spans 14 amino acids. Trimming cost V 1 base and J 4 bases, with 11 bases left between them. The CDR3 bases are TGTGCCAGCAGCCAAGGCGGCTTCGGTTACGAGCAGTACTTC. Translated, it gives CASSQGGFGYEQYF.

The chain carries TRBV4-1 and TRBJ2-7; TRBD2 matches at 13 bases. The V segment lost 1 base and the J segment 6 bases; nucleotides outside the gene matches: 3. The CDR3 has 15 residues. The V gene's germline CDR1 is MGHRA and CDR2 YSYEKL. Written as DNA, the CDR3 is TGCGCCAGCAGCCAAGGGCGACTAGCGGGAGGCGAGCAGTACTTC. Encoded protein: CASSQGRLAGGEQYF.

The chain joins TRBV5-1 to TRBJ2-3, with TRBD1 matching 11 bases. CDR3 length: 16 residues. V shed 3 bases, J shed 0 bases, and the junction held 3 bases outside the gene matches. Per the germline V gene, CDR1 is SGHRS and CDR2 is YFSETQ. The CDR3 protein is CASSSDRGPSTDTQYF. The CDR3 bases are TGCGCCAGCAGCTCGGACAGGGGGCCTAGCACAGATACGCAGTATTTT.

The chain employs TRBV29-1 and TRBJ2-7; D might be TRBD1 (6 bases). Trimming removed 4 bases at V and 5 bases at J, with 18 bases between. The CDR3 is 14 residues long. Germline V gene sequence: CDR1 SQVTM, CDR2 ANQGSEA. This CDR3 reads CSVGDRPLVDEQYF. The CDR3 region has the DNA TGCAGCGTTGGTGACAGGCCGCTGGTGGACGAGCAGTACTTC.